This TCR beta chain is from a study of cytomegalovirus exposure and HLA in healthy donors. Study at large: Of all 400 or so donors who were genotyped, under 90% belonged to the Caucasian-associated ancestry cluster.

CDR3 length: 14 amino acids. The germline CDR1 and CDR2 sequences are SNHLY and FYNNEI. V lost 2 bases to trimming and J lost 6 bases; unmatched junction nucleotides: 4. Participants comprised healthy donors of bone marrow. Study-wide points: CMV serostatus alone was available as immune exposure information. Roughly uniform sequencing depth across donors was assumed, possibly incorrectly.

Primers: 60 Vbeta forward and 13 Jbeta reverse. The assay was immunoSEQ multiplex PCR, and TCRdb's table has in-frame clones only and misses some. The sample shows 150,000 to 180,000 clones, 74% of them seen only once. This clone has only one observation. Its antigen is still unknown. This chain connects TRBV2 to TRBJ1-1; TRBD1 aligns across 9 bases. The TCR sequence derives from a man aged 25-40 years in good health and CMV-seronegative. The sample consisted of PBMCs. In nucleotides, the CDR3 is TGTGCCAGCAGTGAACGACAGGGGGAGGCTGAAGCTTTCTTT. Translated: CASSERQGEAEAFF.